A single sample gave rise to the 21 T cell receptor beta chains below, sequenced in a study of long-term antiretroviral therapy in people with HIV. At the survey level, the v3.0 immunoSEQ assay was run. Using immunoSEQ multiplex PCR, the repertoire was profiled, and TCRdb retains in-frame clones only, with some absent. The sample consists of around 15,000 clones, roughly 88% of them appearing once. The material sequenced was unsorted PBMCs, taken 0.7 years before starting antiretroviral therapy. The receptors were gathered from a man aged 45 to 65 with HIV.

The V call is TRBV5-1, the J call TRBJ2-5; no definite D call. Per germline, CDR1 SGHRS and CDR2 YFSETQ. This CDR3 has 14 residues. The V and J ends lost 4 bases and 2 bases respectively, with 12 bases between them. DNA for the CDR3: TGCGCCAGCAGCCGGAGCGACTTACAAGAGACCCAGTACTTC. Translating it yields CASSRSDLQETQYF.

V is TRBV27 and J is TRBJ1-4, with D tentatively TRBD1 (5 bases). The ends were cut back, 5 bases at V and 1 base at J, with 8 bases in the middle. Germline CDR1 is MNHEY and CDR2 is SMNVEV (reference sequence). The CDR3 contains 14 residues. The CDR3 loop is CASSGGRTNEKLFF. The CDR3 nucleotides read TGTGCCAGCAGTGGGGGGAGAACTAATGAAAAACTGTTTTTT. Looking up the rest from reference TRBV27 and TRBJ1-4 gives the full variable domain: EAQVTQNPRYLITVTGKKLTVTCSQNMNHEYMSWYRQDPGLGLRQIYYSMNVEVTDKGDVPEGYKVSRKEKRNFPLILESPSPNQTSLYFCASSGGRTNEKLFFGSGTQLSVL.

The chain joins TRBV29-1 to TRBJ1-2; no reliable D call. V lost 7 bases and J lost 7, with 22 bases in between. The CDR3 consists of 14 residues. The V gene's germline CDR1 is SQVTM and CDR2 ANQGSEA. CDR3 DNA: TGCAGCGCCAAAGATAAATGGACTGGAACTGGCTACACCTTC. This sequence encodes CSAKDKWTGTGYTF.

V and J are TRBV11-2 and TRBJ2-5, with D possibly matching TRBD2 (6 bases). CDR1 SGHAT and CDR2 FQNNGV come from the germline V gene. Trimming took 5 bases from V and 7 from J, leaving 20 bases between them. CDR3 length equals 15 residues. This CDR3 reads CASSPLREARGTQYF. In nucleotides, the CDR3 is TGTGCCAGCAGCCCGCTCAGGGAGGCTCGGGGGACCCAGTACTTC.

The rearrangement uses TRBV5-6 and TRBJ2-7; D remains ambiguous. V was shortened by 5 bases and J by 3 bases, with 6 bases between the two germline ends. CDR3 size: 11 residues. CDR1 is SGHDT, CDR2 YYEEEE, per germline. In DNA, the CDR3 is TGTGCCAGCAGTGTTAGCTACGAGCAGTACTTC. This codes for CASSVSYEQYF.

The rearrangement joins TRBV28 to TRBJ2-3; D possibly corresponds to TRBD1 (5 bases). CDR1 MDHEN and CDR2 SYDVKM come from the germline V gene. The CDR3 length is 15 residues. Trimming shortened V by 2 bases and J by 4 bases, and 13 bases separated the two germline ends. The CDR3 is CASSLRQGESDTQYF. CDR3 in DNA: TGTGCCAGCAGTTTACGGCAGGGTGAATCAGATACGCAGTATTTT.

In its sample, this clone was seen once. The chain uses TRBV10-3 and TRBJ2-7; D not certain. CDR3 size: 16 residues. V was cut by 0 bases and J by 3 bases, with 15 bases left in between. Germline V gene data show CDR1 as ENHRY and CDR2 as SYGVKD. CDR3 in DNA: TGTGCCATCAGTGAGTCGGGCTACGAAGTTTACTACGAGCAGTACTTC. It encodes CAISESGYEVYYEQYF.

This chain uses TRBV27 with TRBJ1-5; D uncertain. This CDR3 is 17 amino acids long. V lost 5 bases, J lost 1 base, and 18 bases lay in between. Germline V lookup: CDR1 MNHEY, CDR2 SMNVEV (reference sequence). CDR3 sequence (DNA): TGTGCCAGCAGTACTATACCCCTCACGGCAAGCAATCAGCCCCAGCATTTT. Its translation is CASSTIPLTASNQPQHF.

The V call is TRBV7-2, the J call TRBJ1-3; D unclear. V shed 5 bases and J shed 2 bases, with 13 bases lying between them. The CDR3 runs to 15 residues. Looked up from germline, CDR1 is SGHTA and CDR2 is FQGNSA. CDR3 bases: TGTGCCAGCAGCCGACGACCATATCCTGGAAACACCATATATTTT. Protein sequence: CASSRRPYPGNTIYF.

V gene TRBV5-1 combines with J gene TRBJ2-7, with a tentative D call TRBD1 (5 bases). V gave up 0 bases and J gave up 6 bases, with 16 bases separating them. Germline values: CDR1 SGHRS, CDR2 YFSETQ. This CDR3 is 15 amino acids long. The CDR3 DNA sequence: TGCGCCAGCAGCTTGGACTGGGGCAGGGTGGGCGAGCAGTACTTC. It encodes CASSLDWGRVGEQYF.

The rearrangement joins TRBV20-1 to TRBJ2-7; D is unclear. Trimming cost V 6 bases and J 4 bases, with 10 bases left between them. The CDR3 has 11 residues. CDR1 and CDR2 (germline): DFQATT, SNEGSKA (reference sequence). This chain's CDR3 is CSADILYEQYF. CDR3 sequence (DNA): TGCAGTGCCGACATCTTGTACGAGCAGTACTTC.

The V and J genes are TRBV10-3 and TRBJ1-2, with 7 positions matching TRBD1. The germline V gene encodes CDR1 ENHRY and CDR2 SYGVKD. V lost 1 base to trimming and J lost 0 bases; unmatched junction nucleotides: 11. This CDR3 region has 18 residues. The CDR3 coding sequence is TGTGCCATCAGTGAGTTAGGGACAGCCCCGCATCCTAACTATGGCTACACCTTC. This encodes CAISELGTAPHPNYGYTF.

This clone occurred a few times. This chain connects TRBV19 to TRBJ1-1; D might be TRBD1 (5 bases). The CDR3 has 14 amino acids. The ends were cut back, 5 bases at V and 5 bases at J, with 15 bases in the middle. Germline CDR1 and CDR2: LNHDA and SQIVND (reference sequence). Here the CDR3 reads CASSSDIIRTEAFF. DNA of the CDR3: TGTGCCAGTAGTTCGGACATAATCAGGACTGAAGCTTTCTTT.

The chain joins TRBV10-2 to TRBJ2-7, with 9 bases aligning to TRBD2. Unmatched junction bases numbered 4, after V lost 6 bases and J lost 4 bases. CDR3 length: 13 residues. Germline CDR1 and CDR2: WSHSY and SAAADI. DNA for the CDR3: TGCGCCAGCAGGGCGGGGGGGCCATACGAGCAGTACTTC. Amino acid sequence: CASRAGGPYEQYF.

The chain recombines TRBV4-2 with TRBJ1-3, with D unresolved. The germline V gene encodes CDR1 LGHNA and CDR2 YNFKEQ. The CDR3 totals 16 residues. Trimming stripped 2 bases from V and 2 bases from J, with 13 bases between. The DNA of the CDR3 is TGTGCCAGCAGCCAACGGACTGCTCGTACTGGAAACACCATATATTTT. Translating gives CASSQRTARTGNTIYF.

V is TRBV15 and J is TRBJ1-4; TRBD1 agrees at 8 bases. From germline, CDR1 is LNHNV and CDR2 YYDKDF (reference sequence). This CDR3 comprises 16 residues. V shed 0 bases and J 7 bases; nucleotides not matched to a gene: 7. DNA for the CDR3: TGTGCCACCAGCAGAGATTGGCAGGGGGCTAGTGAAAAACTGTTTTTT. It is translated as CATSRDWQGASEKLFF.

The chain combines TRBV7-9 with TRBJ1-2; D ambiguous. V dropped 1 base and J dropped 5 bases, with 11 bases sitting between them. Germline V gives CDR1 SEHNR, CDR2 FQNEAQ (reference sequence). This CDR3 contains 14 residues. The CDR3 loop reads CASSLVSQIYGYTF. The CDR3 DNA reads TGTGCCAGCAGCTTAGTTTCCCAGATTTATGGCTACACCTTC.

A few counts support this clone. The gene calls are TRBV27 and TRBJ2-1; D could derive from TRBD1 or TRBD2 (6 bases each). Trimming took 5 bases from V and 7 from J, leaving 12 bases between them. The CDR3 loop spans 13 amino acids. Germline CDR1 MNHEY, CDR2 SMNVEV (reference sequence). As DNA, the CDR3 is TGTGCCAGCAGTCTAGGGGGGCGGAATGAGCAGTTCTTC. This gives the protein CASSLGGRNEQFF.

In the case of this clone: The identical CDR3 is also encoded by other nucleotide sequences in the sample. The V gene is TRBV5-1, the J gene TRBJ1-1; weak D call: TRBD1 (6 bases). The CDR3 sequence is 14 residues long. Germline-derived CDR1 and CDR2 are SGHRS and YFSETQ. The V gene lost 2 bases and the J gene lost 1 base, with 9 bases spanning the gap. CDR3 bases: TGCGCCAGCAGCTTACAGGGAGGGAACACTGAAGCTTTCTTT. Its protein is CASSLQGGNTEAFF. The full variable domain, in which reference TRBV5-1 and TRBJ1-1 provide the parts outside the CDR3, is KAGVTQTPRYLIKTRGQQVTLSCSPISGHRSVSWYQQTPGQGLQFLFEYFSETQRNKGNFPGRFSGRQFSNSRSEMNVSTLELGDSALYLCASSLQGGNTEAFFGQGTRLTVV.

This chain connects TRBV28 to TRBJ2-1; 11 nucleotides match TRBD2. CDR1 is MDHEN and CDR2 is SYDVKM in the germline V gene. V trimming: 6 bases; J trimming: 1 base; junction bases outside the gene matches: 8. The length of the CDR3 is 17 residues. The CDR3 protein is CASSRYTSGGSYNEQFF. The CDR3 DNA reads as TGTGCCAGCAGCCGATACACTAGCGGGGGTTCCTACAATGAGCAGTTCTTC.

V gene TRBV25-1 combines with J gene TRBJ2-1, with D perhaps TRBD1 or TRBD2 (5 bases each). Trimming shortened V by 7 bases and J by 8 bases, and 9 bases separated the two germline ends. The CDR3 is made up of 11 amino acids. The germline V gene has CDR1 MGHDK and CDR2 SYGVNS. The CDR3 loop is CASMGEHEQFF. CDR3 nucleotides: TGTGCCAGCATGGGGGAACATGAGCAGTTCTTC. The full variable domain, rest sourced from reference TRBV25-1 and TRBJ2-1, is EADIYQTPRYLVIGTGKKITLECSQTMGHDKMYWYQQDPGMELHLIHYSYGVNSTEKGDLSSESTVSRIRTEHFPLTLESARPSHTSQYLCASMGEHEQFFGPGTRLTVL.